Below are 19 T cell receptor beta chains sequenced from a single sample in a study of response to subunit inactivated influenza vaccine. TCRdb processed the RT-PCR reads anew with MiXCR; each CDR3 protein has one entry. The table shows about 570,000 distinct CDR3 sequences, with about 11% occurring only once. This sample was also put to use in a study of T cells expressing NK-cell markers. That source reports: UMI-tagged 5'RACE template switching yielded the TCR beta cDNA.

This material consisted of PBMCs from blood, taken on the day of vaccination. These receptors all come from a man over 45 who received an inactivated influenza vaccine.

In regard to this clonotype: Germline is not matched at one junction end, which may reflect a read error. V and J are TRBV5-1 and TRBJ2-3; 11 bases fit TRBD2. Germline V gives CDR1 SGHRS, CDR2 YFSETQ. The CDR3 sequence is 15 residues long. The CDR3 protein is CASSLLAGGVDTPYF. CDR3 nucleotide sequence: TGCGCCAGCAGCTTGCTAGCGGGGGGAGTAGATACGCCGTATTTT.

The V gene is TRBV4-3, the J gene TRBJ1-2; D is ambiguous. Germline V lookup: CDR1 LGHNA, CDR2 YSLEER. The CDR3 length is 14 residues. The ends were cut back, 0 bases at V and 4 bases at J, with 9 bases in the middle. The CDR3 nucleotides read TGCGCCAGCAGCCAAGATGACCCCAGCTATGGCTACACCTTC. Amino acid sequence: CASSQDDPSYGYTF.

This clonotype came up once. A much larger clone differs by one base, so this may be a read error. The V call is TRBV5-4, the J call TRBJ2-2, with a possible D match to TRBD2 (5 bases). Trimming removed 3 bases at V and 0 bases at J, with 9 bases between. Germline CDR1 reads SGHNT; CDR2 reads YYREEE (reference sequence). This CDR3 comprises 15 residues. The CDR3 DNA follows: TGTGCCAGCAGCTGGGGAGAGACGAACACCGGGGAGCTGTTTTTT. Residues: CASSWGETNTGELFF.

This clonotype occurred many times. The J gene is TRBJ2-1, the V gene TRBV2; 7 positions agree with TRBD2. The CDR3 covers 17 residues. The V gene end was trimmed by 2 bases and the J gene end by 6 bases; junction bases not matched to a gene: 13. Germline CDR1 and CDR2: SNHLY and FYNNEI. The CDR3 nucleotides are TGTGCCAGCAGTGAACCGTTGGGGCTAGCGGAGGCCAATGAGCAGTTCTTC. Translation gives CASSEPLGLAEANEQFF.

This clonotype was counted between two and nine times. The chain combines TRBV6-2 or TRBV6-3 with TRBJ2-4, with TRBD2 as a possible D gene (5 bases). V lost 5 bases and J 0 bases, leaving 14 bases between the germline ends. Looked up from germline, CDR1 is MNHEY and CDR2 is SVGEGT. This CDR3 contains 16 residues. As DNA, the CDR3 is TGTGCCAGCAGTCCCCTTGAACTAGTAGCCAAAAACATTCAGTACTTC. Protein: CASSPLELVAKNIQYF.

This clonotype has just a few counts. The chain employs TRBV29-1 and TRBJ2-7; 9 bases fit TRBD1. V lost 6 bases to trimming and J lost 7 bases; unmatched junction nucleotides: 16. CDR1 and CDR2 (germline): SQVTM, ANQGSEA. The CDR3 covers 15 residues. CDR3 amino acids: CSVRTGVISINEQYF. The CDR3 nucleotides are TGCAGCGTGAGGACAGGGGTCATCTCAATAAATGAGCAGTACTTC.

This clonotype turned up a few times. This chain joins TRBV19 and TRBJ1-5; D is possibly TRBD1 (5 bases). The germline V gene has CDR1 LNHDA and CDR2 SQIVND (reference sequence). The CDR3 runs 13 residues. Trimming took 7 bases from V and 7 from J, leaving 14 bases between them. The CDR3 sequence: CASKKGGEQPQHF. The CDR3 DNA reads TGTGCCAGTAAAAAAGGAGGGGAACAGCCCCAGCATTTT.

This clonotype was seen at least ten times. The chain recombines TRBV27 with TRBJ1-2, with D possibly matching TRBD1 (6 bases). V was shortened by 4 bases and J by 8 bases, with 17 bases between the two germline ends. This CDR3 region has 14 residues. Germline CDR1 is MNHEY and CDR2 is SMNVEV (reference sequence). In nucleotides, the CDR3 is TGTGCCAGCAGTTCCTTAACAGGGAGAGTAGGCTACACCTTC. As protein: CASSSLTGRVGYTF.

The J gene is TRBJ2-5, the V gene TRBV2; TRBD2 might be the D (6 bases). V lost 8 bases, J lost 2 bases, and 12 bases lay in between. The CDR3 contains 13 residues. In germline, CDR1 is SNHLY, CDR2 FYNNEI. The CDR3 protein is CASASETQETQYF. In DNA, the CDR3 is TGTGCCAGCGCTAGCGAAACTCAAGAGACCCAGTACTTC.

This clonotype has just a few counts. V gene TRBV18 combines with J gene TRBJ2-7, with D perhaps given as TRBD1 or TRBD2 (5 bases each). V was pared by 6 bases and J by 0 bases, with 15 bases between. Germline CDR1 is KGHSH and CDR2 is LQKENI. This CDR3 spans 15 amino acids. In DNA form, the CDR3 reads TGTGCCAGCTCCGACCCGAGGGACCCCTCCTACGAGCAGTACTTC. Translating gives CASSDPRDPSYEQYF.

The chain combines TRBV15 with TRBJ2-7; 9 bases line up with TRBD1. Trimming cost V 4 bases and J 3 bases; bases outside gene matches: 4. This CDR3 contains 14 residues. The V gene's germline CDR1 is LNHNV and CDR2 YYDKDF (reference sequence). In nucleotides, the CDR3 is TGTGCCACCAGCACCTGGGACAGGGACTACGAGCAGTACTTC. Residues: CATSTWDRDYEQYF. The variable domain in full, completed from reference TRBV15 and TRBJ2-7, reads DAMVIQNPRYQVTQFGKPVTLSCSQTLNHNVMYWYQQKSSQAPKLLFHYYDKDFNNEADTPDNFQSRRPNTSFCFLDIRSPGLGDTAMYLCATSTWDRDYEQYFGPGTRLTVT.

The chain combines TRBV7-2 with TRBJ2-1; D gene ambiguous. The CDR3 length is 13 residues. V gave up 2 bases and J gave up 7 bases, with 9 bases separating them. Germline loops: CDR1 SGHTA, CDR2 FQGNSA. The CDR3 DNA follows: TGTGCCAGCAGCTTACGACCCGATAATGAGCAGTTCTTC. This encodes CASSLRPDNEQFF.

This clonotype was observed once. The V and J genes are TRBV3-1 and TRBJ2-3, with no clear D. V was pared by 7 bases and J by 0 bases, with 8 bases between. Germline loops: CDR1 LGHDT, CDR2 YNNKEL (reference sequence). The CDR3 runs 13 residues. The CDR3 nucleotides read TGTGCCAGCACCCTCACTAGCACAGATACGCAGTATTTT. Translation: CASTLTSTDTQYF.

This clonotype has at least ten counts. The rearrangement uses TRBV20-1 and TRBJ2-7; D possibly uses TRBD1 or TRBD2 (5 bases each). With 4 bases removed from V and 4 bases from J, the gap between germline ends came to 17 bases. Germline-derived CDR1 and CDR2 are DFQATT and SNEGSKA (reference sequence). The CDR3 extends over 14 amino acids. The CDR3 DNA is TGCAGTGCTACTTCGGGACGCGGATATTACGAGCAGTACTTC. Its protein product is CSATSGRGYYEQYF.

CDR3 bases: TGCGCCAGCAGCCAAGAGGCGGGCTTCAAAACAGATACGCAGTATTTT. Amino acid sequence: CASSQEAGFKTDTQYF. The rearrangement uses TRBV4-1 and TRBJ2-3; maybe TRBD2 (5 bases). Germline V lookup: CDR1 MGHRA, CDR2 YSYEKL. The V gene lost 0 bases and the J gene lost 3 bases, with 13 bases spanning the gap. This CDR3 comprises 16 residues.

This clonotype was counted only a few times. Relative to the germline gene, one junction end is altered; a read error may explain this. The V call is TRBV5-1, the J call TRBJ2-5; 8 positions match TRBD1. There are 15 residues in the CDR3. The germline gives CDR1 SGHRS, CDR2 YFSETQ. Here the CDR3 DNA reads TGCGCCAGCAGCTTGTTTGCAGGGGGCGAAGAGACACTTTCCTTC. Translation: CASSLFAGGEETLSF.

In its sample, this clonotype was seen a few times. The rearrangement uses TRBV20-1 and TRBJ2-2; 10 nucleotides agree with TRBD2. Per the germline V gene, CDR1 is DFQATT and CDR2 is SNEGSKA (reference sequence). CDR3 length: 15 amino acids. The J segment lost 0 bases and the V segment lost 7 bases, leaving 5 bases of the junction unmatched. The CDR3 loop reads CSVPSGGSNTGELFF. The DNA of the CDR3 is TGCAGTGTACCTAGCGGGGGCTCGAACACCGGGGAGCTGTTTTTT.

The rearrangement uses TRBV5-1 and TRBJ2-7; 9 positions agree with TRBD1. The CDR3 has 14 residues. CDR1 and CDR2 from the germline V gene are SGHRS and YFSETQ. V shed 0 bases, J shed 6 bases, and the junction held 4 bases outside the gene matches. As DNA, the CDR3 is TGCGCCAGCAGCTTGGGGACAGGGGAACGCGAGCAGTACTTC. This encodes CASSLGTGEREQYF.

This clonotype occurred a few times. The gene calls are TRBV7-2 and TRBJ2-3; TRBD1 matches at 9 bases. The germline V gene encodes CDR1 SGHTA and CDR2 FQGNSA. CDR3 length equals 15 residues. V lost 5 bases, J lost 2 bases, and 5 bases stayed unmatched. The CDR3 DNA reads TGTGCCAGCAGCGATGGGACAGGGCCCACAGATACGCAGTATTTT. Its protein is CASSDGTGPTDTQYF.